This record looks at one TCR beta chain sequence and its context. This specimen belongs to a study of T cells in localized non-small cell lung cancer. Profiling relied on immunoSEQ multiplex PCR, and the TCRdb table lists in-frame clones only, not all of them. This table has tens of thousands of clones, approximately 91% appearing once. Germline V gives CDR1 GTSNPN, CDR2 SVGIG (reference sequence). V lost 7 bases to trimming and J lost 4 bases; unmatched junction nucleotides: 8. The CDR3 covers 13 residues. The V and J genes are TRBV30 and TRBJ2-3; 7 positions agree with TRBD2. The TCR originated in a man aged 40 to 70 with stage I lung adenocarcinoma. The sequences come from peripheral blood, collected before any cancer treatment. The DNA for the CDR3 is TGTGCCTTCTCGGGAGGTGGAGCAGATACGCAGTATTTT. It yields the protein CAFSGGGADTQYF.